Shown below are 6 T cell receptor beta chains from a single sample sequenced in a study of blood T cell repertoires in COVID-19. Profiled with immunoSEQ multiplex PCR; TCRdb holds only in-frame clones, not every one. The data contain 250,000 or so clones, about 85% of them singletons. The sequenced sample was PBMCs or T cells enriched from blood (not recorded which). These receptors came from a woman between 45 and 65 years old who had been exposed to COVID-19.

The chain links TRBV10-3 to TRBJ2-7; 7 bases are shared with TRBD1. The ends lost 5 bases at V and 7 bases at J; junction bases unmatched: 17. The CDR3 runs 16 residues. Germline CDR1 and CDR2: ENHRY and SYGVKD. The DNA of the CDR3 is TGTGCCATCAGTCGACTTCCGGGACAGCTCCTGATGGAGCAGTACTTC. Translating it yields CAISRLPGQLLMEQYF.

The chain joins TRBV10-3 to TRBJ1-3; possibly TRBD1 for D (5 bases). With 11 bases removed from V and 2 bases from J, the gap between germline ends came to 13 bases. Germline V gene sequence: CDR1 ENHRY, CDR2 SYGVKD. The CDR3 covers 13 residues. In DNA form, the CDR3 reads TGTGCCGCCACAGGTTCTGCTGGAAACACCATATATTTT. This gives the protein CAATGSAGNTIYF.

The V gene is TRBV19, the J gene TRBJ2-2; 8 nucleotides match TRBD1. After removal of 2 bases from V and 6 bases from J, the junction contained 8 bases not matched to a gene. The germline V gene encodes CDR1 LNHDA and CDR2 SQIVND (reference sequence). The CDR3 consists of 16 residues. The CDR3: CASSIRGQARAGELFF. In DNA form, the CDR3 reads TGTGCCAGTAGTATACGGGGACAGGCCCGAGCCGGGGAGCTGTTTTTT.

The chain has TRBV19 and TRBJ1-6, with 7 nucleotides matching TRBD1. The trim removed 7 bases at V and 6 bases at J, leaving 6 bases unmatched. Germline CDR1 and CDR2: LNHDA and SQIVND (reference sequence). This CDR3 is built from 14 residues. The CDR3 sequence: CASMLGGGNSPLHF. The CDR3 nucleotides are TGTGCCAGTATGTTAGGGGGCGGTAATTCACCCCTCCACTTT.

The chain employs TRBV6-5 and TRBJ2-3; 10 positions agree with TRBD1. The V and J ends lost 6 bases and 0 bases, in that order; junction bases with no gene match: 0. Germline assignment: CDR1 MNHEY and CDR2 SVGAGI. The CDR3 extends over 14 amino acids. The CDR3 coding sequence is TGTGCCAGCAGGGACAGGGGGAGCACAGATACGCAGTATTTT. Translation: CASRDRGSTDTQYF.

The V gene is TRBV10-2, the J gene TRBJ2-7; maybe TRBD2 (6 bases). The V gene's germline CDR1 is WSHSY and CDR2 SAAADI. V was pared by 0 bases and J by 1 base, with 13 bases between. The CDR3 covers 16 residues. The CDR3 is CASSESYGLASYEQYF. In DNA, the CDR3 is TGCGCCAGCAGTGAGTCGTATGGGCTAGCGTCCTACGAGCAGTACTTC.